A selection of T cell receptor beta chains follows, all from one sample in a study of CD8+ T cells in alopecia areata. The table came from immunoSEQ multiplex PCR; TCRdb's copy has only in-frame clones and leaves some out. The table includes some 210,000 clones, around 65% detected once. The sample here was CD4+ T cells sorted from blood, taken at week 44, from a patient treated with tofacitinib. The receptors derive from a human donor with alopecia areata. The CDR3 runs from the conserved cysteine through the conserved F or W. The D gene is left open where the match is weak. Part of the rows lack a size; the others show once, few, many or a class for expanded clones.

TRBV6-1	TRBJ2-5	TRBD2	once	TGTGCCAGCAGAGGACTAGCGGGGTCGTGGGAGACCCAGTACTTC	CASRGLAGSWETQYF
TRBV12-5	TRBJ2-1	TRBD1	.	TGTGCTAGTGGTTTGGGACAGGGGTGGTACAATGAGCAGTTCTTC	CASGLGQGWYNEQFF
TRBV29-1	TRBJ1-2	.	.	TGCAGCGTTGAAGTTTACCCCTACACCTTC	CSVEVYPYTF
TRBV10-3	TRBJ2-7	.	few	TGTGCCATCAGTGAGTCGATCCTCGTAGTGAAGTACTTC	CAISESILVVKYF
TRBV6-5	TRBJ2-1	TRBD1	.	TGTGCCAGCAGTTCCCTAGGACAGGGGGCGAATGAGCAGTTCTTC	CASSSLGQGANEQFF
TRBV19	TRBJ1-2	TRBD1	few	TGTGCCAGTAGTATCCTTTCAGGGGGCGCAGGCGGCTACACCTTC	CASSILSGGAGGYTF
TRBV29-1	TRBJ2-7	.	.	TGCAGCGTTGATGAAACAGCAACCGAGCAGTACTTC	CSVDETATEQYF
TRBV7-2	TRBJ2-7	.	few	TGTGCCAGCAGCCCTAACTACGAGCAGTACTTC	CASSPNYEQYF
TRBV4-3	TRBJ1-1	TRBD1	few	TGCGCCAGCAGTCAGGGACAGGGGCAAGGATACGCTTTCTTT	CASSQGQGQGYAFF
TRBV7-9	TRBJ2-7	.	.	TGTGCCAGCGCCCCAGGGGTTTCCTACGAGCAGTACTTC	CASAPGVSYEQYF
TRBV7-9	TRBJ2-3	.	.	TGTGCCAGCGGATTGTCAACGGATACGCAGTATTTT	CASGLSTDTQYF
TRBV29-1	TRBJ1-1	TRBD1	.	TGCAGCGTTCGAAGGGGGCCGGGCACTGAAGCTTTCTTT	CSVRRGPGTEAFF
TRBV7-2	TRBJ2-2	.	few	TGTGCCAGCAGCTCGAACACCGGGGAGCTGTTTTTT	CASSSNTGELFF
TRBV4-3	TRBJ2-7	.	.	TGCGCCAGCAGCCAAGAGGATGGGAACTACGAGCAGTACTTC	CASSQEDGNYEQYF
TRBV2	TRBJ2-5	.	.	TGTGCCAGCATGAAAGGGGCACTCCAAGAGACCCAGTACTTC	CASMKGALQETQYF
TRBV5-6	TRBJ1-5	.	.	TGTGCCAGCAGCAACCAGAAAGACGGTAGCAATCAGCCCCAGCATTTT	CASSNQKDGSNQPQHF
TRBV29-1	TRBJ2-3	.	.	TGCAGCGTTGAACAGGGTGCAGATACGCAGTATTTT	CSVEQGADTQYF
TRBV29-1	TRBJ1-5	.	few	TGCAGCGTCTCGTCGGAGAGCAATCAGCCCCAGCATTTT	CSVSSESNQPQHF
TRBV5-6	TRBJ1-1	.	.	TGTGCCAGCAGCTCTACTGATCTCGGGGAAGCTTTCTTT	CASSSTDLGEAFF
TRBV7-2	TRBJ2-3	TRBD2	.	TGTGCCAGCACGACTAGCGGGGGAGCTAGCACAGATACGCAGTATTTT	CASTTSGGASTDTQYF
TRBV29-1	TRBJ1-2	TRBD1	.	TGCAGCGTTATCCAGGGGGCGTATGGCTACACCTTC	CSVIQGAYGYTF
TRBV29-1	TRBJ1-6	TRBD1	.	TGCAGCGCGGGGACAGGGGGCGATTCACCCCTCCACTTT	CSAGTGGDSPLHF
TRBV5-1	TRBJ2-2	.	.	TGCGCCAGCTGCTCCACAGGGCCGAACACCGGGGAGCTGTTTTTT	CASCSTGPNTGELFF
TRBV30	TRBJ2-7	TRBD1	.	TGTGCCTGGAGTGGAGGGACAGGGGGATGGGAGCAGTACTTC	CAWSGGTGGWEQYF
TRBV2	TRBJ2-2	.	.	TGTGCCAGCAGTGACAGGGGTAACGGGGAGCTGTTTTTT	CASSDRGNGELFF
TRBV7-3	TRBJ1-1	.	.	TGTGCCAGCAGCTTAATCCCGAGCACTGAAGCTTTCTTT	CASSLIPSTEAFF
TRBV29-1	TRBJ1-1	.	few	TGCAGCGCTGGGGGGAGATTCACGATAGCTTTCTTT	CSAGGRFTIAFF
TRBV5-1	TRBJ1-6	.	.	TGCGCCAGCAGCCCCCCGGGACGGAATAATTCACCCCTCCACTTT	CASSPPGRNNSPLHF
TRBV18	TRBJ2-1	.	.	TGTGCCAGCTCACTCACCCGGGGCTCCCCCTACAATGAGCAGTTCTTC	CASSLTRGSPYNEQFF
TRBV7-8	TRBJ2-2	TRBD1	.	TGTGCCAGCAGCTTAGCCCCGACAGGGAGCACCGGGGAGCTGTTTTTT	CASSLAPTGSTGELFF
TRBV5-1	TRBJ1-2	.	few	TGCGCCAGCAGCGACGCGTATAACTATGGCTACACCTTC	CASSDAYNYGYTF
TRBV10-3	TRBJ2-3	TRBD1	.	TGTGCCATCAACCGACAGGGGGCGCGAGATACGCAGTATTTT	CAINRQGARDTQYF
TRBV19	TRBJ1-1	TRBD1	.	TGTGCCAGTAGTCCGACAGGGCGTGAAGCTTTCTTT	CASSPTGREAFF
TRBV27	TRBJ1-1	.	.	TGTGCCAGCAGTTTATCCTCAGGTTACACTGAAGCTTTCTTT	CASSLSSGYTEAFF
TRBV7-2	TRBJ1-1	.	.	TGTGCCAGCAGCCTAGGGATGGGAAACACTGAAGCTTTCTTT	CASSLGMGNTEAFF
TRBV4-3	TRBJ2-2	.	.	TGCGCCAGCAGCCGACCCGTCGGGGGAACGAACACCGGGGAGCTGTTTTTT	CASSRPVGGTNTGELFF
TRBV23-1	TRBJ1-2	TRBD1	.	TGCGCCAGCAGTCAACCTCGGACAGGGCCGTCCTATGGCTACACCTTC	CASSQPRTGPSYGYTF
TRBV14	TRBJ1-2	.	.	TGTGCCAGCAGCCAAGTCAGCTATGGCTACACCTTC	CASSQVSYGYTF
TRBV5-1	TRBJ1-1	.	.	TGCGCCAGCAGCTTGGGACGGGGGAATAGCACTGAAGCTTTCTTT	CASSLGRGNSTEAFF
TRBV11-2	TRBJ2-1	TRBD2	once	TGTGCCAGCAGCTTAGGACTAGCCAAGAATGAGCAGTTCTTC	CASSLGLAKNEQFF
TRBV29-1	TRBJ1-1	.	.	TGCAGCGTTGAGGCACCTTTATCGAACACTGAAGCTTTCTTT	CSVEAPLSNTEAFF
TRBV5-6	TRBJ2-2	.	.	TGTGCCAGCAGCTTGACGGTAGCGGAGCTGTTTTTT	CASSLTVAELFF